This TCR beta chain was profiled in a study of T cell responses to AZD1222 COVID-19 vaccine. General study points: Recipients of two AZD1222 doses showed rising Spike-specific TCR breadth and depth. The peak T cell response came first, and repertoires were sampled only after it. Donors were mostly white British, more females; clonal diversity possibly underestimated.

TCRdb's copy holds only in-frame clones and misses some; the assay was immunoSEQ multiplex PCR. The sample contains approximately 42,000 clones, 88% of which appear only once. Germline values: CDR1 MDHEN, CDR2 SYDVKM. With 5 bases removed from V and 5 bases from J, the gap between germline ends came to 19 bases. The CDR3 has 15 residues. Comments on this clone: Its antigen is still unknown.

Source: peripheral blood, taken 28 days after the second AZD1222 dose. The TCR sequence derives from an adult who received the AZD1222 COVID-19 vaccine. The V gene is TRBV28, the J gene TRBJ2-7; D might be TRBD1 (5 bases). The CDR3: CASSPAQGEIHEQYF. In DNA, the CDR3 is TGTGCCAGCAGTCCCGCCCAGGGTGAAATCCACGAGCAGTACTTC.